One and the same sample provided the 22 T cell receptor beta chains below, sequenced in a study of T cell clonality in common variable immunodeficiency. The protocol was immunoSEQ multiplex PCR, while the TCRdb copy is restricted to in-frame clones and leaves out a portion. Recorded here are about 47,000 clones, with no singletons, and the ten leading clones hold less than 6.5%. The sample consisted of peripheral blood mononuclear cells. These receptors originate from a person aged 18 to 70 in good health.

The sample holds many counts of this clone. The covered CDR3 bases are TGTGCCAGCAGCTGGGGGACAGGGGTAGGGTCC. Translation gives CASSWGTGVGS. The full CDR3 is CASSWGTGVGSLHF. The rearrangement links TRBV5-6 to TRBJ1-6, with TRBD1 matching over 10 bases. The read finishes 3 residues shy of the CDR3 end, and the germline J gene is used to complete it. The germline CDR1 and CDR2 sequences are SGHDT and YYEEEE. The length of the CDR3 is 14 residues.

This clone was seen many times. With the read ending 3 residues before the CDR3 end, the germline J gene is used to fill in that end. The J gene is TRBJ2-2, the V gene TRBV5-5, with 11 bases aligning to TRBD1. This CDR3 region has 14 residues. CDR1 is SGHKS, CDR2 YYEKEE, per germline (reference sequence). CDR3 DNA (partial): TGTGCCAGCAGCTTCGGACAGGGGGCGGAAAAG. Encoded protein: CASSFGQGAEK. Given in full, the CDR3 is CASSFGQGAEKLFF.

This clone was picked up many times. The CDR3 region is CASSQLTSGAHQETQYF. Incomplete CDR3 DNA: TGTGCCAGCAGCCAGCTCACTAGCGGGGCCCACCAAGAGACC. The chain joins TRBV4-2 to TRBJ2-5; the match to TRBD2 covers 10 bases. Sequencing ends 3 residues short of the CDR3 end; the germline J gene provides the rest. The CDR3 has 17 residues. J gave up 0 bases and V 3 bases, and 7 bases lay outside the gene matches. CDR1 is LGHNA and CDR2 is YNFKEQ in the germline V gene.

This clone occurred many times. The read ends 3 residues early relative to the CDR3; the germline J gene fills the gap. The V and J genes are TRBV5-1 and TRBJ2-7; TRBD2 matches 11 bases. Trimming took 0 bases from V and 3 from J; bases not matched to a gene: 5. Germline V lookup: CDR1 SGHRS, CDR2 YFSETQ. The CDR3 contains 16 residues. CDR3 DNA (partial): TGCGCCAGCAGCTTGGAGGGTAGCGGGGGGGTCTACGAG. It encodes CASSLEGSGGVYE. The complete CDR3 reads CASSLEGSGGVYEQYF.

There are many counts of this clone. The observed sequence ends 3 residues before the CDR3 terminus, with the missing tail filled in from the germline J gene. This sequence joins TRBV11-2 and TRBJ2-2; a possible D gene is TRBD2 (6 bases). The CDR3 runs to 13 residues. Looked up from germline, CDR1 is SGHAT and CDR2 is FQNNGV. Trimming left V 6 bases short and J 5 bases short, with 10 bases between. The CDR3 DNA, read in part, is TGTGCCAGCAGACGCGGGGTAACCGGGGAG. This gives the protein CASRRGVTGE. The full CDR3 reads CASRRGVTGELFF.

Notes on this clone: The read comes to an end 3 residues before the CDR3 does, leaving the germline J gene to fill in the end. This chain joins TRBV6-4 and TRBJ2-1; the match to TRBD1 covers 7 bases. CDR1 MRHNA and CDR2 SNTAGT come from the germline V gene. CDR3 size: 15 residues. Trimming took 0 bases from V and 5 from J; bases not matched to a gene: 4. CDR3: CASSDSGTANNEQFF. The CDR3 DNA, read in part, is TGTGCCAGCAGTGACTCGGGGACAGCGAACAATGAG.

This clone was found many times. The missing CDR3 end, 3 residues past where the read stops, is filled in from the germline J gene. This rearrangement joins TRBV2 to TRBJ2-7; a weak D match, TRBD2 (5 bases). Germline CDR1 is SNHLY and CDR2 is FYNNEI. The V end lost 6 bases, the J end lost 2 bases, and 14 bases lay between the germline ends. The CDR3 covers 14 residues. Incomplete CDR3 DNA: TGTGCCAGCAGAACCCGGGGAGTGCCCTACGAG. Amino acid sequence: CASRTRGVPYE. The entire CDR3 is CASRTRGVPYEQYF.

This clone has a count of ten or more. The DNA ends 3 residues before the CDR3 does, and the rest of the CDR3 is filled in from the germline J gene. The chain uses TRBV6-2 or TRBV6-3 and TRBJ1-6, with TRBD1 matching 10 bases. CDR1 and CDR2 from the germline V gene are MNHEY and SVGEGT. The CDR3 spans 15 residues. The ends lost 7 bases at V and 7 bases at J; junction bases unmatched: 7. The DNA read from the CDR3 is TGTGCCAGCACCCACCTGGGACAGGGGAATTCACCC. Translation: CASTHLGQGNSP. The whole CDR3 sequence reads CASTHLGQGNSPLHF.

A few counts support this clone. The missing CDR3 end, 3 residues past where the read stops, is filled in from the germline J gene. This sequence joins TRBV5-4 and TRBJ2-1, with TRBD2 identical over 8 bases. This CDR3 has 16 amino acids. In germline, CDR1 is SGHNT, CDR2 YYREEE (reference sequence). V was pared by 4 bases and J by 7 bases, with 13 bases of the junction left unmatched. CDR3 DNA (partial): TGTGCCAGCAGCAGCAACGGGGGGGCCGTCGGAAATGAG. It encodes CASSSNGGAVGNE. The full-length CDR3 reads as CASSSNGGAVGNEQFF. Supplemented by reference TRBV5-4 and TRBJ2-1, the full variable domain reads ETGVTQSPTHLIKTRGQQVTLRCSSQSGHNTVSWYQQALGQGPQFIFQYYREEENGRGNFPPRFSGLQFPNYSSELNVNALELDDSALYLCASSSNGGAVGNEQFFGPGTRLTVL.

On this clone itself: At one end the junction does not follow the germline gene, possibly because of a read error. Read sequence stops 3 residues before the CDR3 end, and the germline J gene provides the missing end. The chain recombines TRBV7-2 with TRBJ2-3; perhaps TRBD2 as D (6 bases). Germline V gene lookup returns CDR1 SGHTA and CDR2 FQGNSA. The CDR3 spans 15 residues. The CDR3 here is CASSFSGAGSETQYF. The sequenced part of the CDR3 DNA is TGTGCCAGCAGCTTTAGCGGCGCGGGATCAGAGACG.

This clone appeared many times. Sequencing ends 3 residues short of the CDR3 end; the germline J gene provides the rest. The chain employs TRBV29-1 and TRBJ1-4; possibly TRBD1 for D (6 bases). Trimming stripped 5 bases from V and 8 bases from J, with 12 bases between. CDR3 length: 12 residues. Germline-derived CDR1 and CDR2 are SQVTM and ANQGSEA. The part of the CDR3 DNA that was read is TGCAGCGTTCGTAGGGGGGGGGAAAAA. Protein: CSVRRGGEK. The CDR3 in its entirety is CSVRRGGEKLFF.

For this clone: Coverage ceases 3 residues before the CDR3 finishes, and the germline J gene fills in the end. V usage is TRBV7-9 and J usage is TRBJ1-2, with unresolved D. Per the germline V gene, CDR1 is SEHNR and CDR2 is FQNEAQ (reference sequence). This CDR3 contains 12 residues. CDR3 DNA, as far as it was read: TGTGCCAGCAGCTTAACGGTCCACGAC. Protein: CASSLTVHD. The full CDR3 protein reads CASSLTVHDYTF. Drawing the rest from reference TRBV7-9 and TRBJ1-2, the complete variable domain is DTGVSQNPRHKITKRGQNVTFRCDPISEHNRLYWYRQTLGQGPEFLTYFQNEAQLEKSRLLSDRFSAERPKGSFSTLEIQRTEQGDSAMYLCASSLTVHDYTFGSGTRLTVV.

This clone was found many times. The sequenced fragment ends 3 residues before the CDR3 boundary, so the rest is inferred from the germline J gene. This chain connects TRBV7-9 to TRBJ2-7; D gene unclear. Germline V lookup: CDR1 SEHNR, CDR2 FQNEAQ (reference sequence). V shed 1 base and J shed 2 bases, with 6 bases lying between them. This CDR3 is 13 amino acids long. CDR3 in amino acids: CASSLEWPYEQYF. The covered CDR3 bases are TGTGCCAGCAGCTTAGAATGGCCCTACGAG.

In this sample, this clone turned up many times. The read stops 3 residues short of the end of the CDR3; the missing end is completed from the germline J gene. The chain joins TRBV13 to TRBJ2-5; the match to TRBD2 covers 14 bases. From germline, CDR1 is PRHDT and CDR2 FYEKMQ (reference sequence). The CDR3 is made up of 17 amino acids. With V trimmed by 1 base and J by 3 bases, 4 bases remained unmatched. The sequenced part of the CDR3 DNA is TGTGCCAGCAGCTTAGCTGGACTAGCGGGGGGCGAAGAGACC. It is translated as CASSLAGLAGGEET. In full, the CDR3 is CASSLAGLAGGEETQYF.

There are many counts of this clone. CDR3 bases read: TGCGCCAGCAGCCTTAGCGGGGGGGCCGCTTACGAG. Amino acids: CASSLSGGAAYE. In full, the CDR3 is CASSLSGGAAYEQYF. J is TRBJ2-7 and V is TRBV5-1, with 11 bases that match TRBD2. The read stops 3 residues short of the end of the CDR3; the missing end is completed from the germline J gene. With V trimmed by 4 bases and J by 4 bases, 7 bases remained unmatched. This CDR3 is built from 15 residues. CDR1 and CDR2 from the germline V gene are SGHRS and YFSETQ.

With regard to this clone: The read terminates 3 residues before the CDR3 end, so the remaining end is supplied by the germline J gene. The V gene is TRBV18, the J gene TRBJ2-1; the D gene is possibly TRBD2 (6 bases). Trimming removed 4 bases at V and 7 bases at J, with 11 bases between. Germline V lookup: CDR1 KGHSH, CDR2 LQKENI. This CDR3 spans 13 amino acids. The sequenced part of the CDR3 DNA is TGTGCCAGCTCACGAAACAGCGGGAATGAG. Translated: CASSRNSGNE. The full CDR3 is CASSRNSGNEQFF.

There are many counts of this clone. CDR3 bases read: TGTGCCAGCAGCTTAGGTCCAGGACAGGAGACCTACGAG. Protein sequence: CASSLGPGQETYE. The whole CDR3 is CASSLGPGQETYEQYF. This chain joins TRBV7-6 and TRBJ2-7, with 7 bases lining up with TRBD1. The CDR3 is cut off 3 residues early in the read; its end comes from the germline J gene. This CDR3 is built from 16 residues. The germline V gene encodes CDR1 SGHVS and CDR2 FNYEAQ. The junction had 8 bases not matched to a gene; V was cut back by 1 base and J by 2 bases.

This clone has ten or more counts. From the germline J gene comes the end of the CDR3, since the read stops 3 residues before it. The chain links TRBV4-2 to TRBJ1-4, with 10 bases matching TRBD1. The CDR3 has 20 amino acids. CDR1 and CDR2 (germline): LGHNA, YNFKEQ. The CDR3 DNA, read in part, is TGTGCCAGCAGCCGACGGACCGGGACAGGGGAAAAACCTGGGGCCAACGTA. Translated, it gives CASSRRTGTGEKPGANV. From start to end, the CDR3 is CASSRRTGTGEKPGANVLFF.

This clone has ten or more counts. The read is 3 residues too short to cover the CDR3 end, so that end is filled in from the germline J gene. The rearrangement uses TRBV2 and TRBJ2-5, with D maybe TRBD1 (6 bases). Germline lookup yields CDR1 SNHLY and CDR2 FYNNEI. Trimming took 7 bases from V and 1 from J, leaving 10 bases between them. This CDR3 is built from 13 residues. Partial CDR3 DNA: TGTGCCAGCACCACAGGGCTCCAAGAGACC. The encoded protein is CASTTGLQET. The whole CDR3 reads CASTTGLQETQYF.

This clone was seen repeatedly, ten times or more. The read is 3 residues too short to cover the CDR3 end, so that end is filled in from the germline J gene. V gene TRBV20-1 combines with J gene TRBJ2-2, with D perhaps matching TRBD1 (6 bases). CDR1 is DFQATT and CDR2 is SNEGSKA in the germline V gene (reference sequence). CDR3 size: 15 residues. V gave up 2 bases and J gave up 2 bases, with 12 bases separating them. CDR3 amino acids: CSARTGSGNTGELFF. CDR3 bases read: TGCAGTGCTAGAACAGGGTCCGGAAACACCGGGGAG.

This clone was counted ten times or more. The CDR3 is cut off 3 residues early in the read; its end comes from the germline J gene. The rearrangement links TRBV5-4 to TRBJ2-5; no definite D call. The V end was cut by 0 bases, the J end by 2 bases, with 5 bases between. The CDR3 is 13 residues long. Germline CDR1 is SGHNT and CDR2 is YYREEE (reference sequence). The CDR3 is CASSLGLQETQYF. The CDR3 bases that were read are TGTGCCAGCAGCTTGGGACTGCAAGAGACC.

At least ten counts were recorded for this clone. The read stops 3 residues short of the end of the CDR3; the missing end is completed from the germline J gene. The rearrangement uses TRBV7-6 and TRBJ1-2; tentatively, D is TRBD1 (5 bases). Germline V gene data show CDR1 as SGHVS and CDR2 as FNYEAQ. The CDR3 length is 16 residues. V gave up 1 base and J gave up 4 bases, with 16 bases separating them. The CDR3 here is CASSLDQGSSGYGYTF. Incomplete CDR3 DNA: TGTGCCAGCAGCTTAGATCAGGGATCATCCGGCTATGGC.